These 5 T cell receptor beta chains came from one sample sequenced in a study of blood T cell repertoires in COVID-19. This table comes from immunoSEQ multiplex PCR, and its TCRdb copy is limited to in-frame clones, with some not included. Altogether around 300,000 clones are present, around 89% being singletons, with the ten largest covering 4%. Sequenced sample: peripheral blood. The receptor set was obtained from a woman aged 45 to 65 with active or convalescent COVID-19.

The chain uses TRBV2 and TRBJ2-5; 9 bases map to TRBD1. The V segment lost 6 bases and the J segment 1 base; nucleotides outside the gene matches: 6. Germline-derived CDR1 and CDR2 are SNHLY and FYNNEI. The CDR3 is 15 amino acids. The CDR3 DNA follows: TGTGCCAGCAGCGCTACAGGGGGCCCCCAAGAGACCCAGTACTTC. It codes for CASSATGGPQETQYF.

This chain links TRBV12-3 or TRBV12-4 with TRBJ2-7, with D hard to call. Between the trimmed V and J ends, which lost 6 bases and 2 bases, there was a span of 8 bases. The length of the CDR3 is 12 residues. CDR3 coding DNA: TGTGCCAGCAGCAAGGAGACCTACGAGCAGTACTTC. Translated, it gives CASSKETYEQYF.

V usage is TRBV9 and J usage is TRBJ2-7; 7 bases are shared with TRBD2. In germline, CDR1 is SGDLS, CDR2 YYNGEE. J lost 5 bases, V lost 3 bases, and 8 bases had no gene match. The CDR3 sequence is 14 residues long. CDR3 sequence reads: CASSAWGGEDEQYF. In DNA, the CDR3 is TGTGCCAGCAGCGCGTGGGGAGGGGAAGACGAGCAGTACTTC.

The chain joins TRBV7-9 to TRBJ2-7, with D possibly matching TRBD1 (7 bases). The CDR3 runs to 15 residues. In germline, CDR1 is SEHNR, CDR2 FQNEAQ (reference sequence). Trimming stripped 1 base from V and 3 bases from J, with 13 bases between. This CDR3 is CASSLEGRGDYEQYF. As DNA, the CDR3 is TGTGCCAGCAGCTTAGAGGGCAGGGGGGACTACGAGCAGTACTTC.

This chain links TRBV7-2 with TRBJ1-6; unclear D gene. CDR1 is SGHTA and CDR2 is FQGNSA in the germline V gene. Trimming took 4 bases from V and 6 from J, leaving 10 bases between them. The CDR3 is 14 amino acids. The CDR3 DNA sequence: TGTGCCAGCAGCTACGAGTTAACTAATTCACCCCTCCACTTT. It codes for CASSYELTNSPLHF.